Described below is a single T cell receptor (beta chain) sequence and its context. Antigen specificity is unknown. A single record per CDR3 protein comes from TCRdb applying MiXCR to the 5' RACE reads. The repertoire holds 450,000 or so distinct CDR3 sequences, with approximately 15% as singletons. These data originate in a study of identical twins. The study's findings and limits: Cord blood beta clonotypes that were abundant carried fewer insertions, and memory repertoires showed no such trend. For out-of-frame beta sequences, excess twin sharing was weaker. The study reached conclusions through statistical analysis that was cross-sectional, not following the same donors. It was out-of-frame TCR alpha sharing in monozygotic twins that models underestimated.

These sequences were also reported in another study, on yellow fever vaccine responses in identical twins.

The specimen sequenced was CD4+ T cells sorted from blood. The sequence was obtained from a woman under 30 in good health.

CDR3 amino acids: CSVDSLAGGVYNEQFF. The CDR3 DNA reads as TGCAGCGTTGATTCGCTAGCGGGAGGAGTATACAATGAGCAGTTCTTC. V gene TRBV29-1 combines with J gene TRBJ2-1; TRBD2 agrees at 11 bases. V trimming: 3 bases; J trimming: 4 bases; junction bases outside the gene matches: 8. This CDR3 has 16 amino acids. From germline, CDR1 is SQVTM and CDR2 ANQGSEA.